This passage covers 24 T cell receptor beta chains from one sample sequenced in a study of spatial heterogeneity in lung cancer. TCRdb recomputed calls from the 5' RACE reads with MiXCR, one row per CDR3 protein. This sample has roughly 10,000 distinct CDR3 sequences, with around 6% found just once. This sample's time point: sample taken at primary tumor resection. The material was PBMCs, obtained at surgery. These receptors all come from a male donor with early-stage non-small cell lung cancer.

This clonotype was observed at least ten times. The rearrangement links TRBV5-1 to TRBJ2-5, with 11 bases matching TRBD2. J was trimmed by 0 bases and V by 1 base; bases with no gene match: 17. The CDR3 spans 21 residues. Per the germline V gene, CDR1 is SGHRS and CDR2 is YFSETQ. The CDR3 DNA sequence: TGCGCCAGCAGCTTGAAACAGGGGATGAGACTAGCGGGATATTACCAAGAGACCCAGTACTTC. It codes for CASSLKQGMRLAGYYQETQYF.

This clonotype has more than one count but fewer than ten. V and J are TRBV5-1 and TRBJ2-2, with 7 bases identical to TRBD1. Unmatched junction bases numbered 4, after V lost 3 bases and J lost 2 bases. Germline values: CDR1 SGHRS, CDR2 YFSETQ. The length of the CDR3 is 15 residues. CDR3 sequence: CASSSGQLNTGELFF. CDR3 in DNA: TGCGCCAGCAGCTCGGGACAGCTCAACACCGGGGAGCTGTTTTTT.

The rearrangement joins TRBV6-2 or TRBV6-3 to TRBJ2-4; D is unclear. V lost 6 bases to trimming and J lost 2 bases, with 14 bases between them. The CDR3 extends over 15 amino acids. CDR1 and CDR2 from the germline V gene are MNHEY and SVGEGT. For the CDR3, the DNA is TGTGCCAGCAGCTCGATCAGTCTGTCCAAAAACATTCAGTACTTC. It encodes CASSSISLSKNIQYF.

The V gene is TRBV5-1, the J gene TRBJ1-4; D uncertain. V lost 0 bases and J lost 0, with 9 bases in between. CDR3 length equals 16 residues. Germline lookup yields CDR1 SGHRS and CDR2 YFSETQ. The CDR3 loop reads CASSLAAAATNEKLFF. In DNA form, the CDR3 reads TGCGCCAGCAGCTTGGCGGCAGCTGCAACTAATGAAAAACTGTTTTTT.

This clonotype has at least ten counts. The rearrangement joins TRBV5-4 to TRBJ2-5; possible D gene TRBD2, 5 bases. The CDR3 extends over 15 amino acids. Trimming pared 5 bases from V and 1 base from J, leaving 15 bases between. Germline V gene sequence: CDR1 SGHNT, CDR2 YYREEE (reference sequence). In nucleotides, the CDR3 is TGTGCCAGCAGTCGGACTCTCCCTACCCAAGAGACCCAGTACTTC. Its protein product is CASSRTLPTQETQYF.

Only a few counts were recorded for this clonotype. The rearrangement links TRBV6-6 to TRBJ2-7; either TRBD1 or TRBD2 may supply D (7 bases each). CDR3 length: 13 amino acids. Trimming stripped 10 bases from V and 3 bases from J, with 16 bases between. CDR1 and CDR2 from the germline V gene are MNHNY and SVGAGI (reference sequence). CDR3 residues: CATSIRGGYEQYF. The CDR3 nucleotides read TGTGCCACCTCTATCAGGGGGGGCTACGAGCAGTACTTC.

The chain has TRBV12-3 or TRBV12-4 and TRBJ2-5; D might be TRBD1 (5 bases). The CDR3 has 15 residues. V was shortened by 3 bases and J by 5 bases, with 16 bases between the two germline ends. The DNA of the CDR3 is TGTGCCAGCAGTTTTCAGGACAACTCATTTGAGACCCAGTACTTC. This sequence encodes CASSFQDNSFETQYF.

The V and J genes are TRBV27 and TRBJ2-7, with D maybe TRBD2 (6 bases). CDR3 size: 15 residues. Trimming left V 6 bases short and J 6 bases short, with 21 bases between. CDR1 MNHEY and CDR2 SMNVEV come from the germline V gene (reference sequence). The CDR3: CASRPPIAESREQYF. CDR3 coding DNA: TGTGCCAGCAGACCTCCTATAGCGGAGTCCCGCGAGCAGTACTTC.

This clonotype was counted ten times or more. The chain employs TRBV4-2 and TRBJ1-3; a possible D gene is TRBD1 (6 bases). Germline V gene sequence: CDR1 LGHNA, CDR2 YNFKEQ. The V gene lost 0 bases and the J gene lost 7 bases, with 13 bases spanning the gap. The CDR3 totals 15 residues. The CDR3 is CASSQESGADNTIYF. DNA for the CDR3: TGTGCCAGCAGCCAAGAATCAGGGGCCGATAACACCATATATTTT.

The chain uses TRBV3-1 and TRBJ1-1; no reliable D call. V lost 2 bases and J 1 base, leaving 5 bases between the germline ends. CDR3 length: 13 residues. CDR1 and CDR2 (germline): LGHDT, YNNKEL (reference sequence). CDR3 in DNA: TGTGCCAGCAGCCAATGGGGGAACACTGAAGCTTTCTTT. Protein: CASSQWGNTEAFF.

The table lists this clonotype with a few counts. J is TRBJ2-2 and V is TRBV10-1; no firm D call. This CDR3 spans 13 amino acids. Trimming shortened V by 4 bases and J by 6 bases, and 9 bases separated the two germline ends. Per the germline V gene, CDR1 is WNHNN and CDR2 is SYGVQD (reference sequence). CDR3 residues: CASSASPPGELFF. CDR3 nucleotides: TGCGCCAGCAGTGCCTCGCCCCCCGGGGAGCTGTTTTTT.

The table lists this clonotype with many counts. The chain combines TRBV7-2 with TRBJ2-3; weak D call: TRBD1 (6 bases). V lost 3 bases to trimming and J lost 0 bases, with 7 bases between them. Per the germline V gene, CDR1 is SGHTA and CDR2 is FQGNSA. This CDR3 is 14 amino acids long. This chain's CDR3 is CASSFGQSTDTQYF. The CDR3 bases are TGTGCCAGCAGCTTCGGACAGAGCACAGATACGCAGTATTTT.

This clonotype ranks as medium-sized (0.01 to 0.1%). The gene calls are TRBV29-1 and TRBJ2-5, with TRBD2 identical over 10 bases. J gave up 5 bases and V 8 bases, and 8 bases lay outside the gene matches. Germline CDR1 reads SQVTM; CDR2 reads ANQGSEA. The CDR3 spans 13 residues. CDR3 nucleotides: TGCAGCTCTAGCGGGAGAGCGGCTGAGACCCAGTACTTC. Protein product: CSSSGRAAETQYF.

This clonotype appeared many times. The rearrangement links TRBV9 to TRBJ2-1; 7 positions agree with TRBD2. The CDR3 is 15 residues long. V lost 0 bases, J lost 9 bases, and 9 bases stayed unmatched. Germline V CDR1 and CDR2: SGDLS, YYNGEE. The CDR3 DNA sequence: TGTGCCAGCAGCGTAGAGGGAGGGCCGGATGGTGAGCAGTTCTTC. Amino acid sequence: CASSVEGGPDGEQFF.

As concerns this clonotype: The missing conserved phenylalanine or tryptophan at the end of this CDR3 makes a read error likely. This CDR3 reads CASSSTNTVTQYS. For the CDR3, the DNA is TGTGCCAGCAGTTCAACCAACACAGTTACGCAGTATTCT. The genes are TRBV28 and TRBJ2-3; D unresolved. The CDR3 is made up of 13 amino acids. Germline values: CDR1 MDHEN, CDR2 SYDVKM.

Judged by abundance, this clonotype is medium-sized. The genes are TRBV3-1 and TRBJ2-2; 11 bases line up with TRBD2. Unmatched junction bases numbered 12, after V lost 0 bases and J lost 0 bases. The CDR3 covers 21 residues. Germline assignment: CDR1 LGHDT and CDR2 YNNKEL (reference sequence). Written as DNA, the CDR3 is TGTGCCAGCAGCCAAGATCGTCGACTAGCGGGATGGGTTGCGAACACCGGGGAGCTGTTTTTT. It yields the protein CASSQDRRLAGWVANTGELFF.

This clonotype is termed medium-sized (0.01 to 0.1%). CDR3 in amino acids: CSATPGTSGYNEQFF. CDR3 nucleotides: TGCAGTGCTACCCCCGGGACTAGCGGTTACAATGAGCAGTTCTTC. V and J are TRBV20-1 and TRBJ2-1; 11 positions match TRBD2. The CDR3 contains 15 residues. J lost 4 bases, V lost 4 bases, and 6 bases had no gene match. The V gene's germline CDR1 is DFQATT and CDR2 SNEGSKA (reference sequence).

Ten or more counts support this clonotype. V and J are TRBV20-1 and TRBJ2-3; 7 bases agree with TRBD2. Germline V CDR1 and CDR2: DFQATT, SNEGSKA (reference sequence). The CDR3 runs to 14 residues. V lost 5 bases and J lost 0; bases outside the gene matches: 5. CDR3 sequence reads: CSASGGVSTDTQYF. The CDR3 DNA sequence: TGCAGTGCTTCGGGGGGAGTCAGCACAGATACGCAGTATTTT.

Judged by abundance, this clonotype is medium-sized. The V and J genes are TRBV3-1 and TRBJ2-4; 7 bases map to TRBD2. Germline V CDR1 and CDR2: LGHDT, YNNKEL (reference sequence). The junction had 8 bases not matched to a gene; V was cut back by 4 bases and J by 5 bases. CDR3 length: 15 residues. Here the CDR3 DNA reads TGTGCCAGCAGCCTAGCGGGTACGGCCGAAAACATTCAGTACTTC. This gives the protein CASSLAGTAENIQYF.

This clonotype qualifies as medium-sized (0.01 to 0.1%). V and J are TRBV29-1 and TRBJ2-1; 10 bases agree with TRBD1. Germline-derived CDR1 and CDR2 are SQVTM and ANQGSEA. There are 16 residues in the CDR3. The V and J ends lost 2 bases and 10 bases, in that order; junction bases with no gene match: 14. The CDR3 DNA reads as TGCAGCGTTGAAAAAGGGCGGAGGACAGGGGGAAGCGAGCAGTTCTTC. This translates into CSVEKGRRTGGSEQFF.

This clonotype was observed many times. The DNA for the CDR3 is TGTGCCAGCAGCCAAGGGTCGGGTACGCAGTATTTT. Translating gives CASSQGSGTQYF. The chain joins TRBV4-2 to TRBJ2-3; the D is unclear. V dropped 1 base and J dropped 8 bases, with 7 bases sitting between them. Germline CDR1 and CDR2: LGHNA and YNFKEQ. The CDR3 extends over 12 amino acids.

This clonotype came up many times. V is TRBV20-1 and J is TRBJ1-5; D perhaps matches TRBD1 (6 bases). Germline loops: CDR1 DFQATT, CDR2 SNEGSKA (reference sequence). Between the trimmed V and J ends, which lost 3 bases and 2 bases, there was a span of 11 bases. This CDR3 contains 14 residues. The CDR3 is CSASPRGGNQPQHF. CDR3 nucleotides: TGCAGTGCTAGCCCCAGGGGAGGCAATCAGCCCCAGCATTTT.

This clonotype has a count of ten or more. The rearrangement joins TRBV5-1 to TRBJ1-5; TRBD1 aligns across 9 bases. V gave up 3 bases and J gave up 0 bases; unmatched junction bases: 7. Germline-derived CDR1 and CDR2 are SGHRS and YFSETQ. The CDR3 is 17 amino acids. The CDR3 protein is CASSSGTGPYSNQPQHF. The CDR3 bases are TGCGCCAGCAGCTCCGGGACAGGGCCATATAGCAATCAGCCCCAGCATTTT.

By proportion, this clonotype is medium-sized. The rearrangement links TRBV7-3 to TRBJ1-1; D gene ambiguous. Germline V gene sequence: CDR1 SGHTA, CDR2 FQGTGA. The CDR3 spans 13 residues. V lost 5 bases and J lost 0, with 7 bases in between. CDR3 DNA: TGTGCCAGCAGCCCAAACATGAACACTGAAGCTTTCTTT. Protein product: CASSPNMNTEAFF.